The 5 T cell receptor beta chains presented below share a single source sample, sequenced in a study of blood T cell repertoires in COVID-19. This table comes from immunoSEQ multiplex PCR, and its TCRdb copy is limited to in-frame clones, with some not included. The repertoire has 100,000 to 150,000 clones, around 89% of them found once; the top ten carry 4.3%. Sequencing was performed on peripheral blood. Receptors originate from a man aged 55 to 70 with COVID-19, enrolled during active disease.

The chain has TRBV6-1 and TRBJ1-1; possible D gene TRBD1, 6 bases. V dropped 3 bases and J dropped 1 base, with 12 bases sitting between them. From germline, CDR1 is MNHNS and CDR2 SASEGT. The CDR3 has 15 residues. The CDR3, as DNA: TGTGCCAGCAGTGATCCGGGACATCCGAACACTGAAGCTTTCTTT. Residues: CASSDPGHPNTEAFF.

V is TRBV5-1 and J is TRBJ1-1, with D perhaps matching TRBD1 (6 bases). Trimming took off 2 bases at V and 7 bases at J, with 33 bases between the two ends. Looked up from germline, CDR1 is SGHRS and CDR2 is YFSETQ. The CDR3 consists of 20 residues. The CDR3 nucleotides read TGCGCCAGCAGCTTACGCGGGGGGCGAGGAGGCCCCGGTCGGAACCGTGAAGCTTTCTTT. It translates to CASSLRGGRGGPGRNREAFF.

V is TRBV19 and J is TRBJ1-1; 7 bases map to TRBD1. This CDR3 comprises 16 residues. CDR1 is LNHDA, CDR2 SQIVND, per germline (reference sequence). V shed 5 bases, J shed 6 bases, and the junction held 15 bases outside the gene matches. CDR3 coding DNA: TGTGCCAGTAGTCCCCCCCCCGGCCTCACAGGGGCTGAAGCTTTCTTT. Amino acid sequence: CASSPPPGLTGAEAFF. Full variable domain (rest looked up from reference TRBV19 and TRBJ1-1): DGGITQSPKYLFRKEGQNVTLSCEQNLNHDAMYWYRQDPGQGLRLIYYSQIVNDFQKGDIAEGYSVSREKKESFPLTVTSAQKNPTAFYLCASSPPPGLTGAEAFFGQGTRLTVV.

This chain links TRBV7-2 with TRBJ2-1, with 10 bases matching TRBD2. V dropped 5 bases and J dropped 4; count of bases not matched to a gene: 8. The length of the CDR3 is 16 residues. CDR1 SGHTA and CDR2 FQGNSA come from the germline V gene. The CDR3 here is CASSQRRTSGYNEQFF. The CDR3 bases are TGTGCCAGCAGCCAACGGCGGACTAGCGGTTACAATGAGCAGTTCTTC.

This clone appeared a few times. The genes are TRBV2 and TRBJ1-3; D is unclear. Germline CDR1 SNHLY, CDR2 FYNNEI. This CDR3 is 13 amino acids long. The V end was cut by 1 base, the J end by 7 bases, with 8 bases between. CDR3 DNA: TGTGCCAGCAGTGAAGATAGCCCTAACACCATATATTTT. It translates to CASSEDSPNTIYF.